This TCR beta chain was sequenced in a study of T cell responses to AZD1222 COVID-19 vaccine. Germline CDR1 reads LNHNV; CDR2 reads YYDKDF (reference sequence). The CDR3 totals 12 residues. Trimming shortened V by 1 base and J by 8 bases, and 5 bases separated the two germline ends. Clones were sequenced by immunoSEQ multiplex PCR, and TCRdb holds only the in-frame ones, with some missing. The sample has approximately 130,000 clones; around 90% are singletons. As for this clone: The antigen remains undetermined.

Study-wide results and caveats: Nearly half of spike-specific TCRs reportedly target unmutated variant regions. Spike-specific TCR depth and breadth grew after two AZD1222 doses. Spike-wide vaccine-associated CD4 TCRs dominated at 160-218 and 743-854.

Second doses that came at about 4 or about 12 weeks were put together. This sequence originates from an adult who received the AZD1222 COVID-19 vaccine. The chain has TRBV15 and TRBJ1-4, with D tentatively TRBD1 (5 bases). The material sequenced was peripheral blood, taken 28 days after the second AZD1222 dose. The chain's CDR3 is CATSRGDEKLFF. CDR3 bases: TGTGCCACCAGCAGAGGGGACGAAAAACTGTTTTTT.